This TCR beta chain was recorded in a study of blood T cell repertoires in COVID-19. Study-wide context: Collection of acute and convalescent COVID-19 samples took place in the United States, Italy and Spain. PBMCs, B-cell-depleted T cells, or T cells provided the cDNA or gDNA that made up the material.

This clone has ten or more counts. The CDR3 consists of 16 residues. Deletions cut 4 bases from V and 0 bases from J, with 10 bases between. Germline values: CDR1 LGHNA, CDR2 YNFKEQ. Enrolled during active infection, Seattle patients were then followed longitudinally. Data came from immunoSEQ multiplex PCR; TCRdb stores just in-frame clones and leaves some out. Of around 75,000 clones in the sample, roughly 80% were seen once. The TCR comes from a man aged 45-65 years with COVID-19, enrolled during active disease. Sequencing input: peripheral blood. V is TRBV4-2 and J is TRBJ2-6; perhaps TRBD1 as D (6 bases). The DNA for the CDR3 is TGTGCCAGCAGCCCCGACAGGAGCTCTGGGGCCAACGTCCTGACTTTC. Translation gives CASSPDRSSGANVLTF.